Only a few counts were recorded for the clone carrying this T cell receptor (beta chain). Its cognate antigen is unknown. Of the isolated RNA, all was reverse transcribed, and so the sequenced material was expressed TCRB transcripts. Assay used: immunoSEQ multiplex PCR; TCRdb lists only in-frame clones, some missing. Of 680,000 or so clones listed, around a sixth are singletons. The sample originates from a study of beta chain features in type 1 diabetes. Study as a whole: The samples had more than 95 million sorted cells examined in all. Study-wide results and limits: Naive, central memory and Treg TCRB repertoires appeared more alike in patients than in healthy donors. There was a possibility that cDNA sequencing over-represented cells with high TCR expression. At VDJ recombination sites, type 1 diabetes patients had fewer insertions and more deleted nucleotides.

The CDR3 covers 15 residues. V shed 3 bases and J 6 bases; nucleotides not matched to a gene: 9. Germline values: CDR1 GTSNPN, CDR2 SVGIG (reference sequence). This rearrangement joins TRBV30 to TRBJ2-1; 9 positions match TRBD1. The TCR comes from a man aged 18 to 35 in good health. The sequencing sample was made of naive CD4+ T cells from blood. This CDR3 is CAWRQRGQGVNEQFF. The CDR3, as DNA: TGTGCCTGGAGGCAAAGGGGACAGGGTGTCAATGAGCAGTTCTTC.